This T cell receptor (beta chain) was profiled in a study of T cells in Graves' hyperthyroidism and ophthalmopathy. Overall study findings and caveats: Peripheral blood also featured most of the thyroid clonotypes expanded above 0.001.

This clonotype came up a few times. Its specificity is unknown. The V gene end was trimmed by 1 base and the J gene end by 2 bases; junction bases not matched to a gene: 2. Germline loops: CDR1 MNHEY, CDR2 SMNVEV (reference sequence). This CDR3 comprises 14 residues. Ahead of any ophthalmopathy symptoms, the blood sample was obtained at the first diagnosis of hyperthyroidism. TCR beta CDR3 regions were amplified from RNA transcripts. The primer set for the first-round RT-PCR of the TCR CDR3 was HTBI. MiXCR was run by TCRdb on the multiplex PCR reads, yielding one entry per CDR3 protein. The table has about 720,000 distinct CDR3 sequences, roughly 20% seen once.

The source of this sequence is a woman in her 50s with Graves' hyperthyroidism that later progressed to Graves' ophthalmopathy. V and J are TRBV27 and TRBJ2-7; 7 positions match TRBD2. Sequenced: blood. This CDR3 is CASSLWGGAYEQYF. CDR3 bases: TGTGCCAGCAGTTTATGGGGGGGGGCCTACGAGCAGTACTTC.